A selection of T cell receptor beta chains follows, all from one sample in a study of sequential checkpoint blockade in melanoma. The data were produced by immunoSEQ multiplex PCR, yet TCRdb's version contains in-frame clones alone and is incomplete. Found here are approximately 13,000 clones, over 65% of them singletons; the top ten hold 25% to 30%. Sequencing used CD8+ T cells sorted from blood (inferred from file names), obtained from a patient given nivolumab and ipilimumab in sequence. These receptors all come from a human donor with melanoma. Both conserved end residues are part of each CDR3. The D gene is left open where the match is weak. Only part of the rows carry a size: once, few, many, or a class if the clone is expanded.

D	size	V	J	DNA	CDR3
TRBD1	medium-sized	TRBV7-8	TRBJ1-1	TGTGCCAGCAGCCCCAGGGGGTACACTGAAGCTTTCTTT	CASSPRGYTEAFF
TRBD1	.	TRBV6-4	TRBJ1-2	TGTGCCAGCAGTGACTCGGAGGGGGCAAATGGCTACACCTTC	CASSDSEGANGYTF
.	.	TRBV13	TRBJ2-3	TGTGCCAGCAGCTCACGCAATACAGGGACGCAGTATTTT	CASSSRNTGTQYF
.	.	TRBV7-7	TRBJ2-3	TGTGCCAGCAGCCCGCGGAACGGTCGGGATACGCAGTATTTT	CASSPRNGRDTQYF
TRBD2	few	TRBV9	TRBJ2-1	TGTGCCAGCAGCGTAGCTAGCGGGACCCACAATGAGCAGTTCTTC	CASSVASGTHNEQFF
TRBD1	.	TRBV29-1	TRBJ2-7	TGCAGCGTCCGAGGACAGGGAGGAGAGGCCTACGAGCAGTACTTC	CSVRGQGGEAYEQYF
.	.	TRBV6-6	TRBJ1-1	TGTGCCAGCAGTCTTCCCCCGGGGGGCGGCACTGAAGCTTTCTTT	CASSLPPGGGTEAFF
.	.	TRBV2	TRBJ2-5	TGTGCCAGCAGCACAGGGTGGGAGACCCAGTACTTC	CASSTGWETQYF
TRBD2	.	TRBV5-4	TRBJ2-1	TGTGCCAGCAGCTTGACCGGGGGGGGGTACAATGAGCAGTTCTTC	CASSLTGGGYNEQFF
TRBD1	.	TRBV6-5	TRBJ1-6	TGTGCCAGCAGTTACTCGGAACAGGGGTACTCACCCCTCCACTTT	CASSYSEQGYSPLHF
TRBD1	.	TRBV15	TRBJ2-7	TGTGCCACCAGCAGAGATCAAGGGACAGAAAATTTGGAGTACTTC	CATSRDQGTENLEYF
TRBD1	.	TRBV9	TRBJ1-2	TGTGCCAGCAGCGCCCGTGGACAGGGGAAGAATGGCTACACCTTC	CASSARGQGKNGYTF
.	.	TRBV5-1	TRBJ2-7	TGCGCCAGCAGCTTGGCCCGGGCAGGGGACTACGAGCAGTACTTC	CASSLARAGDYEQYF
TRBD1	.	TRBV4-3	TRBJ2-3	TGCGCCAGCAGCCAAAGGGACAGGTCCACAGATACGCAGTATTTT	CASSQRDRSTDTQYF
.	.	TRBV15	TRBJ1-1	TGTGCCACCAGCAGAGATAAGGGGCCAACTGAAGCTTTCTTT	CATSRDKGPTEAFF
TRBD1	.	TRBV7-9	TRBJ2-7	TGTGCCAGCAGCTCGTTAATCCCCGGTCCGGGACAGGGGATCGACGAGCAGTACTTC	CASSSLIPGPGQGIDEQYF
TRBD2	.	TRBV19	TRBJ2-7	TGTGCCAGTAGTATGGCTAGCGGGTCCTACGAGCAGTACTTC	CASSMASGSYEQYF